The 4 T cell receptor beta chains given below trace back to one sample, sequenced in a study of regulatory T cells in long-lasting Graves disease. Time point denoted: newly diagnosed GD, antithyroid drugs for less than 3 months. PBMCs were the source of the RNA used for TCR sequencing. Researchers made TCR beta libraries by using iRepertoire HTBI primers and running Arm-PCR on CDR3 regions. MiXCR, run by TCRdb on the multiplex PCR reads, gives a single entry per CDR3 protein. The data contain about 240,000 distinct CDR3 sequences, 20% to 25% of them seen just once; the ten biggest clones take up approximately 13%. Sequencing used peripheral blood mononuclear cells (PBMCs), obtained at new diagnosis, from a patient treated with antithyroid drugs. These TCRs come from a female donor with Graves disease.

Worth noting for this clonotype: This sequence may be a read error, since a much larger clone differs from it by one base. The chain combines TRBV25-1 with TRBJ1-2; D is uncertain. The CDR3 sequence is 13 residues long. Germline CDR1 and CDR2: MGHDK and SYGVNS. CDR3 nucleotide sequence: TGTGCCGGCAGTGAGAGTCCTAACTATGGCTACACCTTC. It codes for CAGSESPNYGYTF.

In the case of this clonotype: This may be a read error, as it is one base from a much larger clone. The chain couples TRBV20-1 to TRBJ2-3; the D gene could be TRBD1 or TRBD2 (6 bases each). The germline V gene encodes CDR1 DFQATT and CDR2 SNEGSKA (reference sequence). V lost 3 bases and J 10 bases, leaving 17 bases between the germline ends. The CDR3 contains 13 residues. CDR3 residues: CSASDQEGEAQYF. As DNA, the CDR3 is TGCAGTGCTAGCGACCAAGAGGGGGAGGCGCAGTATTTT.

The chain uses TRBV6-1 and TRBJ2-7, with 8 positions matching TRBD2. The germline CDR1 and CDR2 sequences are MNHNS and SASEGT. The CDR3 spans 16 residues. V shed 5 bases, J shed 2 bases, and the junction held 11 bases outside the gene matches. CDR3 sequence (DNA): TGTGCCAGCAGTCCTGGAGCGGGAGTTCACCCCTACGAGCAGTACTTC. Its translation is CASSPGAGVHPYEQYF.

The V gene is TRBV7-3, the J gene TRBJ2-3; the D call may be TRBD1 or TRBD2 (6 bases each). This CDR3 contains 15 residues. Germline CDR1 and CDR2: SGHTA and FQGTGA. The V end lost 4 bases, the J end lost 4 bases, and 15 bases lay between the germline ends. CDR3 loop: CASSSGGGGADTQYF. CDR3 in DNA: TGTGCCAGCAGCTCAGGAGGGGGTGGGGCAGATACGCAGTATTTT.